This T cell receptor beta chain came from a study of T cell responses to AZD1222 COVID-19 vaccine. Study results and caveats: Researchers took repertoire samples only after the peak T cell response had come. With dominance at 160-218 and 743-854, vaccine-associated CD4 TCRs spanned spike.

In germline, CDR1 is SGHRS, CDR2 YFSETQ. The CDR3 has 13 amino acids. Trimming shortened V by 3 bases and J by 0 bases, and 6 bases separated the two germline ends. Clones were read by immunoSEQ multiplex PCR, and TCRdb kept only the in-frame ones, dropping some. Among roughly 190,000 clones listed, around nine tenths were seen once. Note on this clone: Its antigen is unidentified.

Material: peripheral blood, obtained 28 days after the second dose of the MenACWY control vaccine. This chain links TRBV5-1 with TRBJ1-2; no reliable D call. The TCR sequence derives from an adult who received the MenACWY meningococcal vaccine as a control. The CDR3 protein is CASSSSTNYGYTF. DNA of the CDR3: TGCGCCAGCAGCTCTTCCACTAACTATGGCTACACCTTC. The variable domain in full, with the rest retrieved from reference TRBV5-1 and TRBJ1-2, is KAGVTQTPRYLIKTRGQQVTLSCSPISGHRSVSWYQQTPGQGLQFLFEYFSETQRNKGNFPGRFSGRQFSNSRSEMNVSTLELGDSALYLCASSSSTNYGYTFGSGTRLTVV.